The entry below describes one TCR beta chain. The data belong to a study of graft-versus-host responses after intestinal transplantation. The assay was immunoSEQ multiplex PCR, and TCRdb's table has in-frame clones only and misses some. Counted here are almost 55,000 clones, around 90% occurring once; the ten biggest clones make up less than 6.5%. This CDR3 is built from 15 residues. V dropped 4 bases and J dropped 4; count of bases not matched to a gene: 9. Germline lookup yields CDR1 MNHNY and CDR2 SVGAGI (reference sequence). The sample was PBMCs, taken nearly 670 days after intestinal transplant. This chain links TRBV6-6 with TRBJ1-2; 7 bases align to TRBD1. The receptor comes from a human patient who received an intestinal transplant, so some T cells may come from the graft donor. CDR3 sequence: CASSSAGEGAYGYTF. The CDR3, as DNA: TGTGCCAGCAGTTCGGCCGGGGAGGGGGCCTATGGCTACACCTTC.